This T cell receptor beta chain is from a study of blood T cell repertoires in COVID-19. About the study: The origin of the acute and convalescent COVID-19 samples was the United States, Italy and Spain.

The study drew participants aged 18 to 89 years from 24 US areas. Membership in each cohort depended on participant-reported clinical history. The CDR3 runs to 15 residues. With V trimmed by 0 bases and J by 4 bases, 5 bases remained unmatched. Germline-derived CDR1 and CDR2 are MNHEY and SMNVEV (reference sequence). Profiling relied on immunoSEQ multiplex PCR, and the TCRdb table lists in-frame clones only, not all of them. The sample lists roughly 220,000 clones, about nine tenths seen once, with approximately 2.7% in the top ten. Sequenced input: PBMCs or T cells enriched from blood (not recorded which). This clonotype originated in a woman aged 25 to 45 who had recovered from COVID-19. The chain uses TRBV27 and TRBJ1-2, with 7 bases matching TRBD1. The CDR3 coding sequence is TGTGCCAGCAGTTTATCCCCCGGACAGGTCTATGGCTACACCTTC. Translated: CASSLSPGQVYGYTF.